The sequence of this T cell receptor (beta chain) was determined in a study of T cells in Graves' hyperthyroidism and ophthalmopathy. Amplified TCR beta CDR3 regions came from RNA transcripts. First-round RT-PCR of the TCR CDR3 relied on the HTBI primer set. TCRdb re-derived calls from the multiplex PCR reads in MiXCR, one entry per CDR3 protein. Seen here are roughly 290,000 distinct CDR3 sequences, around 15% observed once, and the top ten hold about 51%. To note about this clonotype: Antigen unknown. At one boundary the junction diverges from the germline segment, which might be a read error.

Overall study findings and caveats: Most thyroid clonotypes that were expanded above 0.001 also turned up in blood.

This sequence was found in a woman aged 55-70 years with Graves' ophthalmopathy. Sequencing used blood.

CDR3 sequence reads: CASSTQGVGETQYF. In DNA, the CDR3 is TGTGCTAGCAGCACACAGGGAGTCGGGGAGACCCAGTACTTC. V and J are TRBV7-7 and TRBJ2-5; D is perhaps TRBD1 (6 bases). Germline V lookup: CDR1 SSHAT, CDR2 FNYEAQ (reference sequence). The CDR3 sequence is 14 residues long.